This TCR beta chain was documented in a study of CD8+CD57+ T cells in acquired aplastic anemia. A word on this clonotype: The antigen is unknown. A read error may account for a junction end that differs from germline.

Investigators profiled TCR beta VDJ and CDR3 from genomic DNA template. TCRdb redid the calling of the reads with MiXCR, one entry per CDR3 protein. The sample holds 260,000 or so distinct CDR3 sequences; about 80% are singletons and the top ten take 40% to 50%. Regarding the study as a whole: Patients and controls had in common approximately 29 CD8+ CDR3 sequences.

CDR1 is SEHNR, CDR2 FQNEAQ, per germline (reference sequence). The CDR3 spans 13 residues. Flow cytometry had shown expanded CD8+CD57+ cells in the patients chosen for sequencing. The chain employs TRBV7-9 and TRBJ2-3, with D perhaps TRBD1 or TRBD2 (7 bases each). The sequenced material came from sorted CD4+, CD8+, or CD8+CD57+ T cells (not recorded which) from PBMCs. This receptor was identified in a human donor with aplastic anemia. CDR3 DNA: TGTGCCAGCACCATCCAGGGGGGGAATACTGAAGCTTTC. This codes for CASTIQGGNTEAF. Looking up the rest from reference TRBV7-9 and TRBJ2-3 gives the full variable domain: DTGVSQNPRHKITKRGQNVTFRCDPISEHNRLYWYRQTLGQGPEFLTYFQNEAQLEKSRLLSDRFSAERPKGSFSTLEIQRTEQGDSAMYLCASTIQGGNTEAFGPGTRLTVL.